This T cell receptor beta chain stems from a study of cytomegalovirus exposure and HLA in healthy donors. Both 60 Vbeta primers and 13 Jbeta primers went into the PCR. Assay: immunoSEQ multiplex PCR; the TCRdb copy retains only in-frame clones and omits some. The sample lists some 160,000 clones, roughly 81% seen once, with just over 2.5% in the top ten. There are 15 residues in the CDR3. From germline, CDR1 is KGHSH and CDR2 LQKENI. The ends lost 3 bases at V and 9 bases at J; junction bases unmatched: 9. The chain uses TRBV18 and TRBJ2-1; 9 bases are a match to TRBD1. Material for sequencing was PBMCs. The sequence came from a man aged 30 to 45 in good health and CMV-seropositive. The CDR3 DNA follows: TGTGCCAGCTCACCGACGGGACAGGGTATCGGTGAGCAGTTCTTC. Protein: CASSPTGQGIGEQFF. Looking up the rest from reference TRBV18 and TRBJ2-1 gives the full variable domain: NAGVMQNPRHLVRRRGQEARLRCSPMKGHSHVYWYRQLPEEGLKFMVYLQKENIIDESGMPKERFSAEFPKEGPSILRIQQVVRGDSAAYFCASSPTGQGIGEQFFGPGTRLTVL.